These 11 T cell receptor beta chains were sequenced from one sample in a study of T cell repertoires in cytomegalovirus infection. TCRdb reprocessed the reads via MiXCR and lists one record per CDR3 protein. In the table there are about 450,000 distinct CDR3 sequences, 31% of which are singletons. The sequencing input was PBMCs. These receptor sequences come from a human donor in good health (CMV status not recorded). Some clones in this sample may be carry-over from other donors' samples.

This clonotype has ten or more counts. The chain couples TRBV27 to TRBJ2-2; D uncertain. Germline V CDR1 and CDR2: MNHEY, SMNVEV (reference sequence). The CDR3 totals 12 residues. V was clipped by 6 bases and J by 3 bases, with 5 bases between them. The CDR3 sequence: CASSLDTGELFF. The DNA for the CDR3 is TGTGCCAGCAGCCTTGACACCGGGGAGCTGTTTTTT.

The chain links TRBV10-1 to TRBJ2-3; possibly TRBD2 for D (5 bases). Trimming took off 10 bases at V and 0 bases at J, with 17 bases between the two ends. The CDR3 covers 15 residues. CDR1 and CDR2 (germline): WNHNN, SYGVQD (reference sequence). CDR3: CAIRTGNPSTDTQYF. CDR3 coding DNA: TGCGCCATCCGAACGGGGAACCCTAGCACAGATACGCAGTATTTT.

The chain couples TRBV4-3 to TRBJ1-2; a possible D gene is TRBD1 (6 bases). V was pared by 0 bases and J by 4 bases, with 12 bases between. Germline V lookup: CDR1 LGHNA, CDR2 YSLEER. The CDR3 is made up of 15 amino acids. The CDR3 reads CASSQDTVDSYGYTF. CDR3 nucleotide sequence: TGCGCCAGCAGCCAAGATACTGTGGACAGCTATGGCTACACCTTC.

The chain combines TRBV25-1 with TRBJ2-4; D remains ambiguous. The CDR3 covers 14 residues. Germline V gene lookup returns CDR1 MGHDK and CDR2 SYGVNS. V lost 6 bases and J lost 2, with 11 bases in between. The CDR3 reads CASSRGGTKNIQYF. CDR3 DNA sequence: TGTGCCAGCAGCCGTGGTGGGACCAAAAACATTCAGTACTTC. Combining the CDR3 with reference TRBV25-1 and TRBJ2-4 gives the whole variable domain EADIYQTPRYLVIGTGKKITLECSQTMGHDKMYWYQQDPGMELHLIHYSYGVNSTEKGDLSSESTVSRIRTEHFPLTLESARPSHTSQYLCASSRGGTKNIQYFGAGTRLSVL.

The rearrangement joins TRBV29-1 to TRBJ1-1; D is possibly TRBD1 (6 bases). Germline CDR1 is SQVTM and CDR2 is ANQGSEA. The germline V and J ends were trimmed by 4 bases and 1 base, with 7 bases remaining between them. The CDR3 is 12 residues long. The CDR3 here is CSVAQGNTEAFF. For the CDR3, the DNA is TGCAGCGTTGCACAGGGGAACACTGAAGCTTTCTTT.

This clonotype was found many times. This sequence joins TRBV7-2 and TRBJ2-7; TRBD2 aligns across 13 bases. The germline CDR1 and CDR2 sequences are SGHTA and FQGNSA. V trimming: 5 bases; J trimming: 2 bases; junction bases outside the gene matches: 3. The CDR3 contains 15 residues. The CDR3 reads CASSRTSGGAYEQYF. CDR3 sequence (DNA): TGTGCCAGCAGCAGAACTAGCGGGGGGGCCTACGAGCAGTACTTC. The complete variable domain, with remaining parts taken from reference TRBV7-2 and TRBJ2-7, reads GAGVSQSPSNKVTEKGKDVELRCDPISGHTALYWYRQSLGQGLEFLIYFQGNSAPDKSGLPSDRFSAERTGGSVSTLTIQRTQQEDSAVYLCASSRTSGGAYEQYFGPGTRLTVT.

This clonotype was found many times. The genes are TRBV28 and TRBJ1-2; D is ambiguous. This CDR3 has 14 amino acids. The V gene's germline CDR1 is MDHEN and CDR2 SYDVKM. Between the trimmed V and J ends, which lost 2 bases and 7 bases, there was a span of 14 bases. The CDR3 DNA reads as TGTGCCAGCAGTTTAGGCGGAGCTAGTGGTGGCTACACCTTC. It is translated as CASSLGGASGGYTF.

This clonotype was observed a few times. This chain connects TRBV7-8 to TRBJ1-5; D not resolved. The CDR3 totals 13 residues. Germline CDR1 is SGHVS and CDR2 is FQNEAQ. V lost 5 bases and J 7 bases, leaving 12 bases between the germline ends. The CDR3 DNA sequence: TGTGCCAGCAGCCCCTCCGACCTCCAGCCCCAGCATTTT. Amino acid sequence: CASSPSDLQPQHF. The variable domain in full, completed from reference TRBV7-8 and TRBJ1-5, reads GAGVSQSPRYKVAKRGQDVALRCDPISGHVSLFWYQQALGQGPEFLTYFQNEAQLDKSGLPSDRFFAERPEGSVSTLKIQRTQQEDSAVYLCASSPSDLQPQHFGDGTRLSIL.

V gene TRBV4-3 combines with J gene TRBJ2-7, with 7 bases matching TRBD1. Trimming removed 0 bases from V and 5 bases from J; junction bases left unmatched: 10. There are 16 residues in the CDR3. The germline CDR1 and CDR2 sequences are LGHNA and YSLEER. CDR3 protein: CASSQDWDSEFHEQYF. CDR3 coding DNA: TGCGCCAGCAGCCAAGATTGGGACAGTGAATTCCACGAGCAGTACTTC.

The chain recombines TRBV12-3 or TRBV12-4 with TRBJ2-3, with unresolved D. The CDR3 length is 14 residues. V was cut by 5 bases and J by 4 bases, with 13 bases left in between. DNA of the CDR3: TGTGCCAGCAGTGACCTGATTCAGGCAGATACGCAGTATTTT. Translated: CASSDLIQADTQYF.

The chain has TRBV28 and TRBJ1-5; TRBD1 agrees at 8 bases. This CDR3 spans 15 amino acids. Germline V CDR1 and CDR2: MDHEN, SYDVKM. The V and J ends lost 4 bases and 4 bases, in that order; junction bases with no gene match: 6. For the CDR3, the DNA is TGTGCCAGCAGTTCCCGGACAGGGTTAAATCAGCCCCAGCATTTT. Amino acids: CASSSRTGLNQPQHF.